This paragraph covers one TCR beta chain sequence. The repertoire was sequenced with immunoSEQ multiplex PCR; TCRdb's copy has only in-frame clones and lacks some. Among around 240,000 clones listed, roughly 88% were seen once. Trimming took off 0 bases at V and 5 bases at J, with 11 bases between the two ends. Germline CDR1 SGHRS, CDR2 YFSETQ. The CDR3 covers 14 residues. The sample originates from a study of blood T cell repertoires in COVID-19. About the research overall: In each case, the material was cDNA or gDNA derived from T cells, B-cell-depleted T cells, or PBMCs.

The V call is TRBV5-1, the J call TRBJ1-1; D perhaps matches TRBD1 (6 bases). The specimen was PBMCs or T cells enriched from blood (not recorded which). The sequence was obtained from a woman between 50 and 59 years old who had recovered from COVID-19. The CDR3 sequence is CASSLDRAGTEAFF. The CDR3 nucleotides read TGCGCCAGCAGCTTGGACAGGGCAGGGACTGAAGCTTTCTTT.